Shown below are 2 T cell receptor beta chains from a single sample sequenced in a study of shared clonotypes between healthy human individuals. CD45RO-negative, CCR7-selected cells formed the naive CD8 fraction, which excluded terminally differentiated effector memory CD45RA+ cells. Method: immunoSEQ multiplex PCR; TCRdb's copy keeps in-frame clones and lacks some. The sample shows some 2.1 million clones, about 94% of them seen only once. The sample was naive CD8+ T cells from PBMCs. These receptor sequences come from a man younger than 35 in good health. Some clones in this sample may be carry-over from other donors' samples.

The V and J genes are TRBV7-9 and TRBJ2-3, with D perhaps matching TRBD1 (6 bases). Per the germline V gene, CDR1 is SEHNR and CDR2 is FQNEAQ (reference sequence). Trimming cost V 1 base and J 2 bases, with 10 bases left between them. This CDR3 has 15 amino acids. The CDR3 DNA reads as TGTGCCAGCAGCTTAGGGCAGGGGTTCACAGATACGCAGTATTTT. Translated, it gives CASSLGQGFTDTQYF. Drawing the rest from reference TRBV7-9 and TRBJ2-3, the complete variable domain is DTGVSQNPRHKITKRGQNVTFRCDPISEHNRLYWYRQTLGQGPEFLTYFQNEAQLEKSRLLSDRFSAERPKGSFSTLEIQRTEQGDSAMYLCASSLGQGFTDTQYFGPGTRLTVL.

The rearrangement joins TRBV6-6 to TRBJ2-7; D could derive from TRBD1 or TRBD2 (6 bases each). V shed 6 bases and J shed 3 bases, with 18 bases lying between them. This CDR3 has 15 amino acids. Germline V gene data show CDR1 as MNHNY and CDR2 as SVGAGI (reference sequence). The DNA of the CDR3 is TGTGCCAGCAGGACCCGGGCGGGGACACACTACGAGCAGTACTTC. Its protein product is CASRTRAGTHYEQYF.